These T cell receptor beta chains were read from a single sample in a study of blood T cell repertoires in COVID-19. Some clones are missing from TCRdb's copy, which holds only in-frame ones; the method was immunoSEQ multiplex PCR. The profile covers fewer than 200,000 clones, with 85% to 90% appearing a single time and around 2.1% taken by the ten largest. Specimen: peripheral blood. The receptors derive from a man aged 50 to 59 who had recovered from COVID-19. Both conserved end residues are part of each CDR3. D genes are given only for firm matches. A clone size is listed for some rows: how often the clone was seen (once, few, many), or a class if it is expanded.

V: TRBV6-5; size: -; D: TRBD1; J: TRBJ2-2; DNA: TGTGCCAGCAGCGGGACAGGGCGACCGGAGCTGTTTTTT; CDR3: CASSGTGRPELFF
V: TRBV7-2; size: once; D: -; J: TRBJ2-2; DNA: TGTGCCAGCAGCAGCGACCCGGCGCCGGGGACCGGGGAGCTGTTTTTT; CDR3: CASSSDPAPGTGELFF
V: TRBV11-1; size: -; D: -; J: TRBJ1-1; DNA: TGTGCCAGCAGCCCGATTCAGGTTTATGAAGCTTTCTTT; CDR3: CASSPIQVYEAFF
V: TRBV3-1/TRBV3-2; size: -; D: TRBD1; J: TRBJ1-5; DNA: TGTGCCAGCAGCCGCATGGACAGGGGGCGGAGTCAGCCCCAGCATTTT; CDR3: CASSRMDRGRSQPQHF
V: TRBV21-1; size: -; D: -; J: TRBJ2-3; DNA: TGTGCCAGCAGCAATGGGACTAGCGGGGGGGCCACAGATACGCAGTATTTT; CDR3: CASSNGTSGGATDTQYF
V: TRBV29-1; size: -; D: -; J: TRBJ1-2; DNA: TGCAGCGTTCAACCCGGGGGGGCGGGAGGCTACACCTTC; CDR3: CSVQPGGAGGYTF
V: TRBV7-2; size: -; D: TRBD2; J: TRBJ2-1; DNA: TGTGCCAGCAGCTTAGTGGGGCTAGCGGGCTACAATGAGCAGTTCTTC; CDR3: CASSLVGLAGYNEQFF
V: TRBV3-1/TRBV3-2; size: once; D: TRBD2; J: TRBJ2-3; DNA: TGTGCCAGCAGCCAAGTTGGAATAGCGGGAGATACGCAGTATTTT; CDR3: CASSQVGIAGDTQYF
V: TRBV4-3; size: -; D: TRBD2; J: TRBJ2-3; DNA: TGCGCCAGCAGCCAAACTAGCGGGAGTAGGGCAGATACGCAGTATTTT; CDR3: CASSQTSGSRADTQYF
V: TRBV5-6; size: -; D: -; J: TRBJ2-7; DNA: TGTGCCAGCAGCTTGGTCTCTCCGTCCGAGCAGTACTTC; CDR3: CASSLVSPSEQYF
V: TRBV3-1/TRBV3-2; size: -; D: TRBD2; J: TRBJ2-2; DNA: TGTGCCAGCAGCCAAAATTGGCGGACTAGCACCGGGGAGCTGTTTTTT; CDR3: CASSQNWRTSTGELFF
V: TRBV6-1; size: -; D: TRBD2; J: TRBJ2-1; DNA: TGTGCCACCTCGACTAGCATGGGTGAGCAGTTCTTC; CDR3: CATSTSMGEQFF
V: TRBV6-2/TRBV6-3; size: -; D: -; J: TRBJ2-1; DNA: TGTGCCAGCAGTTTATCCTACAGGGCCGAGCAGTTCTTC; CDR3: CASSLSYRAEQFF
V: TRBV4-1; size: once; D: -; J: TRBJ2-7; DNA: TGCGCCAGCAGCCAAGAGATAAACAGGGCAAGCGAGCAGTACTTC; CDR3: CASSQEINRASEQYF
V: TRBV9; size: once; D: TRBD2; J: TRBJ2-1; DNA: TGTGCCAGCAGCGTAGAAGGGACTAGGAACAATGAGCAGTTCTTC; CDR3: CASSVEGTRNNEQFF
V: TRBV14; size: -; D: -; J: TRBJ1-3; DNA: TGTGCCAGCAGCCAAGACCCCTTATTAAACACCATATATTTT; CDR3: CASSQDPLLNTIYF
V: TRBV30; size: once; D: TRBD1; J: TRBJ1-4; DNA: TGTGCCTGGAGTGTAACAGGGGGCCGTGAAAAACTGTTTTTT; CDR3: CAWSVTGGREKLFF
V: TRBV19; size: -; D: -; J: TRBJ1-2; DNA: TGTGCCAGTGGGGAGGGCGGCACTAACTATGGCTACACCTTC; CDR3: CASGEGGTNYGYTF
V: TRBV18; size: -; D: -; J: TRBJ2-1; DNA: TGTGCCAGCACCTCAAGCGGATACAATGAGCAGTTCTTC; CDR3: CASTSSGYNEQFF
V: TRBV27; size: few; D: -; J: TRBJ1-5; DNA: TGTGCCAGCAGTCCTCGGACCGGGGGTGGCAATCAGCCCCAGCATTTT; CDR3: CASSPRTGGGNQPQHF
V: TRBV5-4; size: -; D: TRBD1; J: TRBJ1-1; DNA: TGTGCCAGCAGCCACGACAGGGCGGGTGAAGCTTTCTTT; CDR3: CASSHDRAGEAFF
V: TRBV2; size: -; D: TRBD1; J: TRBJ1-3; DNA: TGTGCCAGCAGTGTAACGACAGGGCGCGCCTCTGGAAACACCATATATTTT; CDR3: CASSVTTGRASGNTIYF
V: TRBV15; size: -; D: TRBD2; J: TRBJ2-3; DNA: TGTGCCACCAGCAGAGGTACCGGGACTAGCGGGGGGACCGATACGCAGTATTTT; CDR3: CATSRGTGTSGGTDTQYF
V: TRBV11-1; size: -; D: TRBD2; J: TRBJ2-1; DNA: TGTGCCAGCAGCTTGGGCGGGAGTTCCTACAATGAGCAGTTCTTC; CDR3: CASSLGGSSYNEQFF
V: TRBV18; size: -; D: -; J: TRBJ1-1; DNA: TGTGCCAGCTCACCCGCAGAACTGAACACTGAAGCTTTCTTT; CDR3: CASSPAELNTEAFF
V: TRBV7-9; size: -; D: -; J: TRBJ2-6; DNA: TGTGCCAGCAGCTTACAGGGCGCTGGGGCCAACGTCCTGACTTTC; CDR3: CASSLQGAGANVLTF